Below are 19 T cell receptor beta chains sequenced from a single sample in a study of OX40 agonist ivuxolimab in advanced cancers. The table came from immunoSEQ multiplex PCR; TCRdb's copy has only in-frame clones and leaves some out. The table includes roughly 71,000 clones, approximately 89% detected once. Sequenced here: CD4+ or CD8+ T cells sorted from blood, sampled in a trial of the OX40 agonist ivuxolimab. The source of these receptors is an adult with an advanced solid tumor such as melanoma, head and neck, liver or kidney cancer.

The gene calls are TRBV6-1 and TRBJ2-1, with TRBD2 identical over 8 bases. CDR1 MNHNS and CDR2 SASEGT come from the germline V gene. The CDR3 totals 13 residues. Trimming took 7 bases from V and 8 from J; bases not matched to a gene: 7. The CDR3 protein is CASTPGGGYEQFF. As DNA, the CDR3 is TGTGCCAGCACCCCGGGGGGGGGCTATGAGCAGTTCTTC.

The chain carries TRBV28 and TRBJ1-1, with D possibly TRBD1 on 5 matching bases. The CDR3 length is 15 residues. CDR1 and CDR2 (germline): MDHEN, SYDVKM. Trimming removed 6 bases at V and 0 bases at J, with 14 bases between. CDR3 sequence: CASRGGGMMNTEAFF. CDR3 nucleotides: TGTGCCAGCAGGGGCGGGGGGATGATGAACACTGAAGCTTTCTTT. Variable domain in full (rest from reference TRBV28 and TRBJ1-1): DVKVTQSSRYLVKRTGEKVFLECVQDMDHENMFWYRQDPGLGLRLIYFSYDVKMKEKGDIPEGYSVSREKKERFSLILESASTNQTSMYLCASRGGGMMNTEAFFGQGTRLTVV.

The chain recombines TRBV5-4 with TRBJ2-1; no reliable D call. Germline V gene data show CDR1 as SGHNT and CDR2 as YYREEE (reference sequence). This CDR3 is built from 16 residues. Trimming shortened V by 4 bases and J by 0 bases, and 14 bases separated the two germline ends. DNA for the CDR3: TGTGCCAGCAGCCAGGAGATGGCCAGCTCCTACAATGAGCAGTTCTTC. Its translation is CASSQEMASSYNEQFF.

The chain employs TRBV16 and TRBJ2-3; either TRBD1 or TRBD2 may supply D (5 bases each). The germline V and J ends were trimmed by 1 base and 3 bases, with 8 bases remaining between them. CDR3 length: 14 residues. Germline CDR1 KGHSY, CDR2 FQNENV. This chain's CDR3 is CASSQLGETDTQYF. CDR3 nucleotides: TGTGCCAGCAGCCAATTAGGGGAGACAGATACGCAGTATTTT.

This clone was seen only once. V and J are TRBV5-4 and TRBJ2-1, with 7 bases that match TRBD2. CDR3 length: 16 amino acids. Germline trimming cut 0 bases from V and 3 bases from J; bases unmatched to any gene: 6. Germline V lookup: CDR1 SGHNT, CDR2 YYREEE (reference sequence). The CDR3 coding sequence is TGTGCCAGCAGCTTGGCGGGTAGCGGGTTCTACAATGAGCAGTTCTTC. Amino acid sequence: CASSLAGSGFYNEQFF.

The V call is TRBV6-4, the J call TRBJ2-7; TRBD2 is a possible D gene (6 bases). The CDR3 runs 14 residues. The V gene's germline CDR1 is MRHNA and CDR2 SNTAGT. The V end was cut by 6 bases, the J end by 0 bases, with 12 bases between. CDR3 region: CASRGGSVSYEQYF. In DNA form, the CDR3 reads TGTGCCAGCAGGGGGGGATCTGTCTCCTACGAGCAGTACTTC.

This clone was seen just once. The rearrangement links TRBV5-4 to TRBJ1-1; D unclear. The CDR3 is made up of 12 amino acids. V was cut by 2 bases and J by 5 bases, with 7 bases left in between. Germline loops: CDR1 SGHNT, CDR2 YYREEE (reference sequence). The CDR3 bases are TGTGCCAGCAGCTTAAGGGAGACTGAAGCTTTCTTT. It encodes CASSLRETEAFF.

The J gene is TRBJ1-2, the V gene TRBV6-6; 7 bases are shared with TRBD1. The ends lost 0 bases at V and 6 bases at J; junction bases unmatched: 7. Looked up from germline, CDR1 is MNHNY and CDR2 is SVGAGI (reference sequence). This CDR3 is built from 15 residues. DNA for the CDR3: TGTGCCAGCAGTTACTCGAATCCAGGGACAGATGGCTACACCTTC. Its translation: CASSYSNPGTDGYTF.

Concerning this clone itself: Other DNA sequences of this sample code for an identical CDR3. V gene TRBV15 combines with J gene TRBJ1-5, with a tentative D call TRBD1 (5 bases). The CDR3 consists of 14 residues. The germline V gene has CDR1 LNHNV and CDR2 YYDKDF (reference sequence). V lost 0 bases and J lost 4, with 7 bases in between. Here the CDR3 DNA reads TGTGCCACCAGCAGAGATCCAGGGAATCAGCCCCAGCATTTT. Translated: CATSRDPGNQPQHF. The full variable domain, with the rest looked up from reference TRBV15 and TRBJ1-5, is DAMVIQNPRYQVTQFGKPVTLSCSQTLNHNVMYWYQQKSSQAPKLLFHYYDKDFNNEADTPDNFQSRRPNTSFCFLDIRSPGLGDTAMYLCATSRDPGNQPQHFGDGTRLSIL.

The rearrangement uses TRBV11-2 and TRBJ2-1, with D perhaps matching TRBD1 or TRBD2 (6 bases each). The CDR3 runs 16 residues. CDR1 is SGHAT, CDR2 FQNNGV, per germline. V lost 4 bases, J lost 6 bases, and 19 bases lay in between. The CDR3 loop is CASSSLRGPASNEQFF. CDR3 bases: TGTGCCAGCAGCTCCCTACGGGGGCCAGCCAGCAATGAGCAGTTCTTC.

A few counts support this clone. The genes are TRBV10-3 and TRBJ1-6; D unresolved. In germline, CDR1 is ENHRY, CDR2 SYGVKD. Trimming pared 9 bases from V and 7 bases from J, leaving 13 bases between. The CDR3 totals 13 residues. CDR3 in DNA: TGTGCCATAGCCCGCGAGGGCAATTCACCCCTCCACTTT. Its translation is CAIAREGNSPLHF.

The V and J genes are TRBV4-1 and TRBJ1-6, with D uncertain. The CDR3 consists of 15 residues. V was cut by 6 bases and J by 0 bases, with 9 bases left in between. Germline values: CDR1 MGHRA, CDR2 YSYEKL. In DNA form, the CDR3 reads TGCGCCAGCAGTCCAGATAGCTCCTATAATTCACCCCTCCACTTT. Encoded protein: CASSPDSSYNSPLHF.

The CDR3 loop reads CSVWQGGNQPQHF. In DNA, the CDR3 is TGCAGCGTTTGGCAGGGAGGCAATCAGCCCCAGCATTTT. The J gene is TRBJ1-5, the V gene TRBV29-1; perhaps TRBD1 as D (5 bases). This CDR3 is built from 13 residues. V was clipped by 5 bases and J by 2 bases, with 10 bases between them. The germline CDR1 and CDR2 sequences are SQVTM and ANQGSEA.

This chain joins TRBV25-1 and TRBJ2-1; a weak D match, TRBD2 (5 bases). CDR3 length: 14 amino acids. The germline V and J ends were trimmed by 3 bases and 0 bases, with 6 bases remaining between them. Germline V gene lookup returns CDR1 MGHDK and CDR2 SYGVNS. CDR3 bases: TGTGCCAGCAGTGAGGGGAGCTCCTACAATGAGCAGTTCTTC. Encoded protein: CASSEGSSYNEQFF.

The chain is built from TRBV5-6 and TRBJ1-2; D may be TRBD1 (6 bases). V lost 2 bases, J lost 7 bases, and 18 bases lay in between. Germline-derived CDR1 and CDR2 are SGHDT and YYEEEE. The CDR3 consists of 15 residues. CDR3 nucleotide sequence: TGTGCCAGCAGCTTAGGAGGACAGTCCCTCAGTGGCTACACCTTC. Translated, it gives CASSLGGQSLSGYTF.

The chain has TRBV9 and TRBJ1-1; the D gene is possibly TRBD1 (5 bases). This CDR3 region has 13 residues. CDR1 SGDLS and CDR2 YYNGEE come from the germline V gene. The V end was cut by 0 bases, the J end by 8 bases, with 11 bases between. The CDR3 sequence: CASSVAGGYEAFF. Written as DNA, the CDR3 is TGTGCCAGCAGCGTAGCGGGGGGGTACGAAGCTTTCTTT.

The chain joins TRBV6-5 to TRBJ2-1, with TRBD2 as a possible D gene (6 bases). V lost 4 bases and J 4 bases, leaving 11 bases between the germline ends. CDR3 length: 14 residues. Germline CDR1 reads MNHEY; CDR2 reads SVGAGI. The CDR3 DNA sequence: TGTGCCAGCAGTTTGGAGCGGGTGTACAATGAGCAGTTCTTC. This codes for CASSLERVYNEQFF.

Regarding this clone: Sequence at one end of the junction differs from germline and may be a read error. V gene TRBV7-7 combines with J gene TRBJ2-1; unclear D gene. CDR1 SSHAT and CDR2 FNYEAQ come from the germline V gene (reference sequence). The CDR3 loop spans 13 amino acids. The CDR3 reads CASSLGLNNEQFF. The DNA of the CDR3 is TGTGCTAGCAGCTTGGGCCTTAACAATGAGCAGTTCTTC.

The chain joins TRBV7-9 to TRBJ1-5; D ambiguous. Germline V gene lookup returns CDR1 SEHNR and CDR2 FQNEAQ (reference sequence). The length of the CDR3 is 13 residues. Trimming took off 1 base at V and 5 bases at J, with 6 bases between the two ends. The CDR3: CASSLDSYQPQHF. CDR3 DNA sequence: TGTGCCAGCAGCTTAGACAGCTATCAGCCCCAGCATTTT.